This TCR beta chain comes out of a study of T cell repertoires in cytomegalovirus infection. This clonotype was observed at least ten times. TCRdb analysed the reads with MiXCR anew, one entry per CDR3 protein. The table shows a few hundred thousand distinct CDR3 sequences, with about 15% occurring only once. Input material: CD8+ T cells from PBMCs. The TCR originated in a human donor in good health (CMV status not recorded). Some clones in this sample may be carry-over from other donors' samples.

Here the CDR3 reads CASSATGYEQYF. The CDR3 region has the DNA TGTGCCAGCAGCGCAACAGGCTACGAGCAGTACTTC. This sequence joins TRBV7-2 and TRBJ2-7; a weak D match, TRBD1 (5 bases). The germline V gene encodes CDR1 SGHTA and CDR2 FQGNSA. This CDR3 has 12 amino acids. V was cut by 5 bases and J by 3 bases, with 8 bases left in between.